This T cell receptor (beta chain) was sequenced for a study of tumor-infiltrating lymphocytes in primary liver carcinoma. Starting material for RNA and DNA co-extraction consisted of about 20-30 mg of unsorted bulk tissue. Five separate regions of each tumor underwent sampling. Findings of the study overall: When set against blood, tumors had a significantly higher top-250-clone fraction (p = 0.039).

CDR1 MNHEY and CDR2 SVGEGT come from the germline V gene. The CDR3 has 17 residues. Synthesis of TCR beta cDNA was carried out from 500 ng total RNA with a constant-region primer. Libraries covering TCR beta were generated through three nested multiplex PCR rounds (using a slightly modified ARM-PCR). A C-beta reverse primer and TRBV1-TRBV30 forward primers served in each of the first two PCR rounds, at ten to eleven cycles apiece. TCRdb fed the multiplex PCR reads into MiXCR, producing one record per CDR3 protein. Of around 19,000 distinct CDR3 sequences in the sample, 79% were seen once. A remark on this clonotype: The target antigen is unknown.

The chain links TRBV6-2 or TRBV6-3 to TRBJ2-2; D possibly corresponds to TRBD2 (5 bases). This TCR was sampled from a woman aged 25-40 years with primary liver carcinoma and hepatitis B virus infection. Sequencing input: liver tumor tissue from sampling region 4. Subset meaning: tumor region T4, right-lateral pole. CDR3 DNA: TGTGCTAACAGTTACCTCCCCGGGGAGAGAGGCACCGGGGAGCTGTTTTTT. It encodes CANSYLPGERGTGELFF.